Listed here are 10 T cell receptor beta chains from one sample, sequenced in a study of OX40 agonist ivuxolimab in advanced cancers. Clones were sequenced by immunoSEQ multiplex PCR, and TCRdb holds only the in-frame ones, with some missing. This sample has roughly 100,000 clones, with roughly 89% found just once. This material consisted of CD4+ or CD8+ T cells sorted from blood, taken in a trial of the OX40 agonist ivuxolimab. The origin of the receptors is an adult with an advanced solid tumor such as melanoma, head and neck, liver or kidney cancer.

The gene calls are TRBV2 and TRBJ1-5, with D perhaps matching TRBD1 (5 bases). Germline assignment: CDR1 SNHLY and CDR2 FYNNEI. The V end lost 4 bases, the J end lost 4 bases, and 14 bases lay between the germline ends. This CDR3 is built from 15 residues. The CDR3 here is CASSVTEKGNQPQHF. The CDR3 DNA reads as TGTGCCAGCAGTGTGACAGAAAAGGGTAATCAGCCCCAGCATTTT.

This sequence joins TRBV27 and TRBJ1-2, with 12 bases fitting TRBD1. The V gene's germline CDR1 is MNHEY and CDR2 SMNVEV (reference sequence). Losses at the gene ends were 5 bases for V and 4 bases for J; bases not matched to a gene: 14. The CDR3 totals 18 residues. The CDR3 sequence: CASSPGAGTGGWAYGYTF. CDR3 nucleotides: TGTGCCAGCAGTCCAGGCGCCGGGACAGGGGGCTGGGCCTATGGCTACACCTTC.

The CDR3, as DNA: TGTGCCAGCAGCCAAGGGAGCTCCTATAATTCACCCCTCCACTTT. Protein sequence: CASSQGSSYNSPLHF. This chain joins TRBV14 and TRBJ1-6, with D unresolved. CDR1 SGHDN and CDR2 FVKESK come from the germline V gene. Trimming pared 1 base from V and 0 bases from J, leaving 4 bases between. The length of the CDR3 is 15 residues.

This chain links TRBV11-2 with TRBJ2-7, with 8 bases lining up with TRBD1. This CDR3 region has 15 residues. The trim removed 5 bases at V and 0 bases at J, leaving 6 bases unmatched. Germline V gene sequence: CDR1 SGHAT, CDR2 FQNNGV. The CDR3, as DNA: TGTGCCAGCAGCCTGGGACAGGTCTCCTCCTACGAGCAGTACTTC. It encodes CASSLGQVSSYEQYF.

The chain carries TRBV7-2 and TRBJ1-2; D ambiguous. The CDR3 is made up of 12 amino acids. CDR1 SGHTA and CDR2 FQGNSA come from the germline V gene. Trimming took off 1 base at V and 6 bases at J, with 6 bases between the two ends. CDR3 DNA: TGTGCCAGCAGCTTAGGGTACGATGGCTACACCTTC. Its translation: CASSLGYDGYTF.

The rearrangement joins TRBV6-6 to TRBJ2-3, with D hard to call. CDR1 MNHNY and CDR2 SVGAGI come from the germline V gene (reference sequence). The CDR3 consists of 12 residues. V dropped 6 bases and J dropped 6 bases, with 10 bases sitting between them. The DNA of the CDR3 is TGTGCCAGCAGGGAGACGGGCGATACGCAGTATTTT. Its protein product is CASRETGDTQYF.

The chain combines TRBV28 with TRBJ1-3; D call uncertain. The CDR3 is 13 amino acids. Deletions cut 7 bases from V and 6 bases from J, with 13 bases between. Per the germline V gene, CDR1 is MDHEN and CDR2 is SYDVKM. CDR3 region: CASKNHQANTIYF. CDR3 bases: TGTGCCAGCAAAAACCATCAGGCAAACACCATATATTTT.

The chain employs TRBV19 and TRBJ2-3; 11 bases map to TRBD2. This CDR3 region has 14 residues. Germline CDR1 reads LNHDA; CDR2 reads SQIVND (reference sequence). Trimming took 6 bases from V and 6 from J; bases not matched to a gene: 5. CDR3 nucleotide sequence: TGTGCCAGTAGACCCGGGACTAGCGGCGATACGCAGTATTTT. Its translation is CASRPGTSGDTQYF.

The J gene is TRBJ1-1, the V gene TRBV6-6; D not resolved. The ends were cut back, 6 bases at V and 5 bases at J, with 7 bases in the middle. Germline-derived CDR1 and CDR2 are MNHNY and SVGAGI (reference sequence). The length of the CDR3 is 11 residues. CDR3 bases: TGTGCCAGCAGGGAGTGGACTGAAGCTTTCTTT. Protein product: CASREWTEAFF.

Here the CDR3 reads CASSTGTGGGQPQHF. The DNA for the CDR3 is TGTGCCAGCAGCACTGGGACAGGGGGCGGTCAGCCCCAGCATTTT. The chain joins TRBV7-8 to TRBJ1-5; 12 nucleotides align to TRBD1. V shed 5 bases, J shed 6 bases, and the junction held 5 bases outside the gene matches. CDR1 and CDR2 (germline): SGHVS, FQNEAQ. The CDR3 is 15 residues long.